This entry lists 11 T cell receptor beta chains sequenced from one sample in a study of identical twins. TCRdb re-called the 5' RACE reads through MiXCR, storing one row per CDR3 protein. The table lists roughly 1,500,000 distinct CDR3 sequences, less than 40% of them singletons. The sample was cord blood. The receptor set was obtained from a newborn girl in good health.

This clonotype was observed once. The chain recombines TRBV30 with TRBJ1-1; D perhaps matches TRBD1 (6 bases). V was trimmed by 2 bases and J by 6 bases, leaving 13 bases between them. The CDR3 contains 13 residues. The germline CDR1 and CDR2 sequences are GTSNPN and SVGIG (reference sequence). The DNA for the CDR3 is TGTGCCTGGAGTACCACAGGGAAACCTGAAGCTTTCTTT. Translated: CAWSTTGKPEAFF.

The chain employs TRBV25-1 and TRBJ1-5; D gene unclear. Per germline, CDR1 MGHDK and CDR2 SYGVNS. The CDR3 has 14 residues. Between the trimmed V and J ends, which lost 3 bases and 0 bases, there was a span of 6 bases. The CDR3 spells CASSDPYSNQPQHF. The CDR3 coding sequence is TGTGCCAGCAGTGATCCATATAGCAATCAGCCCCAGCATTTT.

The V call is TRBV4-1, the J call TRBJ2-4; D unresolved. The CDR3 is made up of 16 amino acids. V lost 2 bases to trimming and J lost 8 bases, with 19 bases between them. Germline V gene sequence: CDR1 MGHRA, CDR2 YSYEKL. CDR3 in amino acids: CASSQPRSTPSDIQYF. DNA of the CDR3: TGCGCCAGCAGCCAACCGAGATCGACCCCATCGGACATTCAGTACTTC.

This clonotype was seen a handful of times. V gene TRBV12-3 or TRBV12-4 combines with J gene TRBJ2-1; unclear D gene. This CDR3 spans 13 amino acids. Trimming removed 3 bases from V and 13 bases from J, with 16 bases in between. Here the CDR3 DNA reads TGTGCCAGCAGTTTGGCTAGGCGAGAGACCCAGTTCTTC. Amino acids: CASSLARRETQFF.

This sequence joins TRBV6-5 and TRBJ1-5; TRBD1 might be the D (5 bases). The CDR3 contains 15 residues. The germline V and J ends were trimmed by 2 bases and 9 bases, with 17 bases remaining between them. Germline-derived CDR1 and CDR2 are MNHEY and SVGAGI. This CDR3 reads CASSYRRTTWGPQHF. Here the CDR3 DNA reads TGTGCCAGCAGTTACCGAAGGACAACCTGGGGGCCCCAGCATTTT.

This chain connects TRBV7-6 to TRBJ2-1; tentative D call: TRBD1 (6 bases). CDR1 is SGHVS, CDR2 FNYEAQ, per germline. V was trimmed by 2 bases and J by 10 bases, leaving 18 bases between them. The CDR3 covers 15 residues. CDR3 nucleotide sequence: TGTGCCAGCAGCTTATTTCCCCTACAGGGAAACGAGCAGTTCTTC. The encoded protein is CASSLFPLQGNEQFF.

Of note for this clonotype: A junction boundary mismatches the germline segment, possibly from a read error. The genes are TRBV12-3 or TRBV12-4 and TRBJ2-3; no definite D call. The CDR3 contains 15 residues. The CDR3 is CASSLAGRSTDAQYF. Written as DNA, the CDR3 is TGTGCCAGCAGTTTAGCTGGAAGGAGCACAGATGCGCAGTATTTT.

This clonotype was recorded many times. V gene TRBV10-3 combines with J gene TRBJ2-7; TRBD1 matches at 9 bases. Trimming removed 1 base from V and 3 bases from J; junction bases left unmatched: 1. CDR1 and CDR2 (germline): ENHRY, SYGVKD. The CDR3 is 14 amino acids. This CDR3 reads CAISEYRGHYEQYF. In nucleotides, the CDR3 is TGTGCCATCAGTGAGTACAGGGGGCACTACGAGCAGTACTTC.

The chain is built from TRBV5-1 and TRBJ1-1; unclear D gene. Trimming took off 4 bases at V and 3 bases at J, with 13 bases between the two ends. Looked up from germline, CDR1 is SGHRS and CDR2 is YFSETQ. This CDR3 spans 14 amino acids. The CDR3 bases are TGCGCCAGCAGCCGGTTAAACTCTGACACTGAAGCTTTCTTT. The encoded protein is CASSRLNSDTEAFF. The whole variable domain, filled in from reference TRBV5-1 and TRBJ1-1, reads KAGVTQTPRYLIKTRGQQVTLSCSPISGHRSVSWYQQTPGQGLQFLFEYFSETQRNKGNFPGRFSGRQFSNSRSEMNVSTLELGDSALYLCASSRLNSDTEAFFGQGTRLTVV.

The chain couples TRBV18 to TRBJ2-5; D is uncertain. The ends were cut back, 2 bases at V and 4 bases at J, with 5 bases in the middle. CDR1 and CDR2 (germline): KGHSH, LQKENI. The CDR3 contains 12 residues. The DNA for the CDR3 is TGTGCCAGCTCACCAGAATCAGAGACCCAGTACTTC. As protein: CASSPESETQYF. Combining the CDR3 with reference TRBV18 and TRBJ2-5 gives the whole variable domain NAGVMQNPRHLVRRRGQEARLRCSPMKGHSHVYWYRQLPEEGLKFMVYLQKENIIDESGMPKERFSAEFPKEGPSILRIQQVVRGDSAAYFCASSPESETQYFGPGTRLLVL.

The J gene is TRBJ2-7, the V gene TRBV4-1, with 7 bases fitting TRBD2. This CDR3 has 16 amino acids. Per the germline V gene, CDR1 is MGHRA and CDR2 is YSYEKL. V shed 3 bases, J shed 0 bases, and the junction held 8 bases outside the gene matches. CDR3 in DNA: TGCGCCAGCAGCCAGGATTTGCGGGGGAGCTCCTACGAGCAGTACTTC. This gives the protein CASSQDLRGSSYEQYF.